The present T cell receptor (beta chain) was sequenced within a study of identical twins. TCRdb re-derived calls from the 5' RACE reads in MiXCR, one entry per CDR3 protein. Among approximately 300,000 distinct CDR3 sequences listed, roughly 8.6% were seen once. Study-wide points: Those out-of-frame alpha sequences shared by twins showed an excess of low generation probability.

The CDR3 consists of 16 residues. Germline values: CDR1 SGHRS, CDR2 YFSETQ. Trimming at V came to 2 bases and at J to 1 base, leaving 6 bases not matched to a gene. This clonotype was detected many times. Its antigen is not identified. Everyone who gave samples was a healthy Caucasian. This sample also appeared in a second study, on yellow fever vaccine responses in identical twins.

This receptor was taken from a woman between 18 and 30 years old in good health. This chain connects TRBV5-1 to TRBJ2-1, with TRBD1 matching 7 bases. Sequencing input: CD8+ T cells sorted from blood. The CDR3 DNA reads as TGCGCCAGCAGCTTAGGAGACAGGGAATCCTACAATGAGCAGTTCTTC. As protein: CASSLGDRESYNEQFF.